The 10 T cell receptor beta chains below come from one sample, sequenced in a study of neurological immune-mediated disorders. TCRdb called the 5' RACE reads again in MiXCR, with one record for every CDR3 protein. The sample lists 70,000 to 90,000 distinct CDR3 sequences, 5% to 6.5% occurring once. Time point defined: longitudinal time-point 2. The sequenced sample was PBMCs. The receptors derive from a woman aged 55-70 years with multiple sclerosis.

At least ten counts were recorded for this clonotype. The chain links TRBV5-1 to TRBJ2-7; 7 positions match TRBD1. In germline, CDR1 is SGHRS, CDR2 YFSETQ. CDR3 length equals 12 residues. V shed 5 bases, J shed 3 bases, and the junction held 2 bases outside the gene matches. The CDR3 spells CASSAGGYEQYF. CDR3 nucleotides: TGCGCCAGCAGTGCAGGGGGCTACGAGCAGTACTTC.

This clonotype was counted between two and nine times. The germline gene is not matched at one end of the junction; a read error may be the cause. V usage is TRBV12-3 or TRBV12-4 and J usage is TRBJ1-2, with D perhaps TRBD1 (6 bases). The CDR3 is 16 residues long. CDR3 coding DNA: TGTTCCAGCACCTCCCGTTTGGACAGCACGATCTATGGCTACACCTTC. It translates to CSSTSRLDSTIYGYTF.

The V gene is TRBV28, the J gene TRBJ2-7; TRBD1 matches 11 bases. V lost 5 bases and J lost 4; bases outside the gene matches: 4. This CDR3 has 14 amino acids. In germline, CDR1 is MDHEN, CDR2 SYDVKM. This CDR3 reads CASSHRDRGYEQYF. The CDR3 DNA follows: TGTGCCAGCAGTCACCGGGACAGGGGGTACGAGCAGTACTTC.

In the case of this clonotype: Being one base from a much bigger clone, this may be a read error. CDR3 nucleotides: TGCAGTGCTAACAGTGGGCAAGGCTACACCTTC. Residues: CSANSGQGYTF. The V gene is TRBV20-1, the J gene TRBJ1-2; D is undetermined. CDR3 size: 11 residues. Per germline, CDR1 DFQATT and CDR2 SNEGSKA (reference sequence). V was pared by 4 bases and J by 8 bases, with 11 bases between.

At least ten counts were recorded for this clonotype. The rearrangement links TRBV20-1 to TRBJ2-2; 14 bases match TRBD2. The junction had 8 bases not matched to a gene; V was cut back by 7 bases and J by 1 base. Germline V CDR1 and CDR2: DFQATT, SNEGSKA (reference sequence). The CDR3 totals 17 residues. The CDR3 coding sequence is TGCAGTGTTCCGGGACTAGCGGGGGCCAAGAACACCGGGGAGCTGTTTTTT. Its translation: CSVPGLAGAKNTGELFF.

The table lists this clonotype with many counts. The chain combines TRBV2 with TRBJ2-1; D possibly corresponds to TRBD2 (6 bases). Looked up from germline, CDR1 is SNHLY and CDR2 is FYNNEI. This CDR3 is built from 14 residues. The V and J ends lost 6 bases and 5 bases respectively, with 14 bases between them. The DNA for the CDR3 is TGTGCCAGCAGCCGGGACGGGGGAAACAATGAGCAGTTCTTC. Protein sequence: CASSRDGGNNEQFF. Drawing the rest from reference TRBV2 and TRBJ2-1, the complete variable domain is EPEVTQTPSHQVTQMGQEVILRCVPISNHLYFYWYRQILGQKVEFLVSFYNNEISEKSEIFDDQFSVERPDGSNFTLKIRSTKLEDSAMYFCASSRDGGNNEQFFGPGTRLTVL.

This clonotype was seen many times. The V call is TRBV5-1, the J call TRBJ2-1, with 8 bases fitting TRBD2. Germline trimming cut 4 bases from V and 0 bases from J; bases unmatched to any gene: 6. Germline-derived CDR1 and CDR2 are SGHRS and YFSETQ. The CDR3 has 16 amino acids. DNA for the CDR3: TGCGCCAGCAGCCCGGGGGGGGGGATCTCCTACAATGAGCAGTTCTTC. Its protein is CASSPGGGISYNEQFF. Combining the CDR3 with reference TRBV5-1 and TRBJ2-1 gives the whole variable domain KAGVTQTPRYLIKTRGQQVTLSCSPISGHRSVSWYQQTPGQGLQFLFEYFSETQRNKGNFPGRFSGRQFSNSRSEMNVSTLELGDSALYLCASSPGGGISYNEQFFGPGTRLTVL.

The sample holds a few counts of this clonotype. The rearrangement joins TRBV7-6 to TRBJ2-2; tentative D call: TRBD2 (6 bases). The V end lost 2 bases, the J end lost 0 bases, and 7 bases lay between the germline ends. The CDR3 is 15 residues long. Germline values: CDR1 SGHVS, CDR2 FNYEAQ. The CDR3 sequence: CASSLTGANTGELFF. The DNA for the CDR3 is TGTGCCAGCAGCTTAACGGGGGCGAACACCGGGGAGCTGTTTTTT.

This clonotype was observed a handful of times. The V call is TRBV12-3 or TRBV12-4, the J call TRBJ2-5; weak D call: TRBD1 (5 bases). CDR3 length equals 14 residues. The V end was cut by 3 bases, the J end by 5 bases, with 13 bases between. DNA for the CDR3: TGTGCCAGCAGTTTCGGGCAGGGTCTGGAGACCCAGTACTTC. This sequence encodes CASSFGQGLETQYF.

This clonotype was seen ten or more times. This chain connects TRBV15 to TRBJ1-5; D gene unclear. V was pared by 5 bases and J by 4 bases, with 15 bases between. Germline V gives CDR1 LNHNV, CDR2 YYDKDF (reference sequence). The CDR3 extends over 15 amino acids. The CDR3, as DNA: TGTGCCACCAGCCCGGAGAGGTTGGGGAATCAGCCCCAGCATTTT. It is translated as CATSPERLGNQPQHF. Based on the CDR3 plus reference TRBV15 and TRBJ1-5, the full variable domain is DAMVIQNPRYQVTQFGKPVTLSCSQTLNHNVMYWYQQKSSQAPKLLFHYYDKDFNNEADTPDNFQSRRPNTSFCFLDIRSPGLGDTAMYLCATSPERLGNQPQHFGDGTRLSIL.